This TCR beta chain was obtained from a study of T-cell reconstitution after alpha-beta-depleted transplantation in children. Unique molecular identifiers were incorporated during preparation of the TCRbeta library. TCRdb analysed the PCR reads with MiXCR anew, one entry per CDR3 protein. This sample has some 200,000 distinct CDR3 sequences, with under 9.5% found just once. Between the trimmed V and J ends, which lost 5 bases and 0 bases, there was a span of 16 bases. This CDR3 comprises 16 residues. This clonotype occurred a few times. The material was PBMCs from the stem cell graft donor, obtained from the stem cell graft. This chain uses TRBV12-3 or TRBV12-4 with TRBJ1-1, with D uncertain. The clonotype originates from a human donor who donated a stem cell graft to a child with acute lymphoblastic leukemia. The DNA of the CDR3 is TGTGCCAGCAGTCGCCAGCGAGAGTTAATGAACACTGAAGCTTTCTTT. Protein product: CASSRQRELMNTEAFF.